In its sample, the clone carrying this T cell receptor (beta chain) was seen once. Its antigen remains unknown. The data were obtained in a study of a mutant IDH1 vaccine in newly diagnosed glioma. The overall study: Patients had eight vaccinations, in weeks 1, 3, 5, 7, 11, 15, 19 and 23. Before enrollment, the patients had been treated with radiotherapy alone, temozolomide alone, or both together. Most of them had received both.

The time point here: week 23, last vaccination. Alongside topical imiquimod, each dose of vaccine comprised 300 ug of mutant IDH1 20-mer peptide. Trimming took off 3 bases at V and 4 bases at J, with 15 bases between the two ends. CDR1 and CDR2 (germline): LGHNA, YNFKEQ. CDR3 length equals 15 residues. TCRdb keeps only in-frame clones here, not all; method: immunoSEQ multiplex PCR. The table records around 76,000 clones, 85% of them present only once. This chain joins TRBV4-2 and TRBJ1-2; D ambiguous. This clonotype was sampled from a woman aged 50 to 65 with glioma. Material: PBMCs, obtained from a glioma patient whose treatment included an IDH1 peptide vaccine. The CDR3 region is CASSQIDGDPYGYTF. In nucleotides, the CDR3 is TGTGCCAGCAGCCAGATTGACGGAGACCCCTATGGCTACACCTTC.